Presented here are 10 T cell receptor beta chains from one specimen sequenced in a study of blood T cells in healthy people across ages. With a J-beta primer mix and a sample-barcoded 5' primer, a second PCR ran about 7 to 12 cycles. From the 5' RACE reads, TCRdb called clonotypes with MiXCR, one entry per CDR3 protein. The sample has 450,000 to 650,000 distinct CDR3 sequences, around 24% seen once. This sample was shared with a second study, whose subject was T cells of mothers and their children.

Sequencing input: blood. These receptors all stem from a boy under 18 in good health.

This clonotype was seen a handful of times. The V gene is TRBV5-1, the J gene TRBJ2-7; D is ambiguous. The CDR3 length is 14 residues. Germline V gene sequence: CDR1 SGHRS, CDR2 YFSETQ. Deletions cut 1 base from V and 3 bases from J, with 11 bases between. CDR3 DNA: TGCGCCAGCAGCTTGCTCAGAGGTGGCTACGAGCAGTACTTC. Protein: CASSLLRGGYEQYF. Full variable domain (missing parts from reference TRBV5-1 and TRBJ2-7): KAGVTQTPRYLIKTRGQQVTLSCSPISGHRSVSWYQQTPGQGLQFLFEYFSETQRNKGNFPGRFSGRQFSNSRSEMNVSTLELGDSALYLCASSLLRGGYEQYFGPGTRLTVT.

This clonotype showed up just a few times. The chain combines TRBV6-1 with TRBJ2-3; 7 bases match TRBD1. After removal of 2 bases from V and 3 bases from J, the junction contained 8 bases not matched to a gene. From germline, CDR1 is MNHNS and CDR2 SASEGT. The CDR3 has 16 amino acids. CDR3 in DNA: TGTGCCAGCAGTGAACACGAGGGGGCGTGGACAGATACGCAGTATTTT. This codes for CASSEHEGAWTDTQYF.

V usage is TRBV20-1 and J usage is TRBJ2-3, with 8 positions matching TRBD2. The V and J ends lost 3 bases and 0 bases, in that order; junction bases with no gene match: 8. Germline CDR1 reads DFQATT; CDR2 reads SNEGSKA (reference sequence). This CDR3 region has 16 residues. The CDR3 region is CSARIPGLVSTDTQYF. In DNA, the CDR3 is TGCAGTGCTAGGATTCCGGGACTAGTAAGCACAGATACGCAGTATTTT.

The sample holds a few counts of this clonotype. This CDR3 reads CASSLKASGSFNNEQFF. The DNA of the CDR3 is TGTGCCAGCAGCTTAAAGGCTAGCGGGAGTTTCAACAATGAGCAGTTCTTC. V usage is TRBV7-9 and J usage is TRBJ2-1; TRBD2 matches at 10 bases. V gave up 2 bases and J gave up 5 bases; unmatched junction bases: 9. Germline V gene data show CDR1 as SEHNR and CDR2 as FQNEAQ (reference sequence). The CDR3 is made up of 17 amino acids.

This clonotype was seen a few times. One end of the junction fails to match germline, which may point to a read error. The rearrangement uses TRBV4-1 and TRBJ2-5; 11 bases match TRBD2. Germline V lookup: CDR1 MGHRA, CDR2 YSYEKL. CDR3 length: 15 amino acids. CDR3: CASSHIAGGGNERFF. For the CDR3, the DNA is TGCGCCAGCAGCCACATAGCGGGAGGGGGCAATGAGCGGTTCTTC.

V and J are TRBV5-6 and TRBJ2-1; possible D gene TRBD2, 6 bases. Trimming took 4 bases from V and 3 from J, leaving 14 bases between them. Per the germline V gene, CDR1 is SGHDT and CDR2 is YYEEEE. The CDR3 runs to 15 residues. The CDR3 DNA reads TGTGCCAGCAGCCGTGGGGAGGTCCACTACAATGAGCAGTTCTTC. As protein: CASSRGEVHYNEQFF.

This clonotype was counted ten times or more. The rearrangement uses TRBV29-1 and TRBJ2-2, with a weak D call TRBD2 (5 bases). Germline loops: CDR1 SQVTM, CDR2 ANQGSEA. V lost 7 bases, J lost 3 bases, and 12 bases lay in between. The length of the CDR3 is 13 residues. CDR3 in DNA: TGCAGCGCCAGGACTGCCGACACCGGGGAGCTGTTTTTT. It codes for CSARTADTGELFF.

This clonotype was picked up a small number of times. The J gene is TRBJ1-2, the V gene TRBV3-1; possible D gene TRBD1, 5 bases. The CDR3 has 14 residues. The ends were cut back, 6 bases at V and 5 bases at J, with 16 bases in the middle. Germline lookup yields CDR1 LGHDT and CDR2 YNNKEL (reference sequence). Here the CDR3 DNA reads TGTGCCAGCAGATCTAATGCAGGGTTATATGGCTACACCTTC. Protein product: CASRSNAGLYGYTF. Combining the CDR3 with reference TRBV3-1 and TRBJ1-2 gives the whole variable domain DTAVSQTPKYLVTQMGNDKSIKCEQNLGHDTMYWYKQDSKKFLKIMFSYNNKELIINETVPNRFSPKSPDKAHLNLHINSLELGDSAVYFCASRSNAGLYGYTFGSGTRLTVV.

The chain couples TRBV2 to TRBJ1-3; D not resolved. The V gene lost 3 bases and the J gene lost 2 bases, with 8 bases spanning the gap. The CDR3 length is 14 residues. CDR1 is SNHLY, CDR2 FYNNEI, per germline. The CDR3 is CASSDLVPGNTIYF. The CDR3 region has the DNA TGTGCCAGCAGTGATCTGGTCCCTGGAAACACCATATATTTT.

The V gene is TRBV21-1, the J gene TRBJ2-7; whether TRBD1, the table's D call, matches the DNA was not checked. TRBV21-1 is termed a pseudogene. The CDR3 is 16 residues long. Here the CDR3 reads CASSKAGRVRPYEQYF. CDR3 nucleotides: TGTGCCAGCAGCAAAGCTGGCAGGGTGAGACCCTACGAGCAGTACTTC.